The sample holds one count of the clone carrying this TCR beta chain. Its antigen remains unidentified. For the second PCR, which ran for about 6 to 12 cycles, a sample-barcoded 5' primer and a J-beta primer mix were used. TCRdb itself ran the 5' RACE reads through MiXCR, one entry per CDR3 protein. Here the sample spans 1.6 million or so distinct CDR3 sequences, almost 35% being singletons. The data stem from a study of blood T cells in healthy people across ages. Overall study findings and caveats: The long-lived group displayed more naive CD4+ cells, plus higher diversity, than the aged donors did.

The CDR3 is 17 amino acids. The germline CDR1 and CDR2 sequences are MNHEY and SMNVEV (reference sequence). At least 7 million PBMCs were isolated per sample. The receptor was isolated from a woman in her 30s in good health. The rearrangement joins TRBV27 to TRBJ2-5; 10 bases are shared with TRBD1. The J call may be in error: the DNA end matches TRBJ2-7 better. Source material: blood. CDR3 loop: CASSTQPGGTGVYEQYF. DNA for the CDR3: TGTGCCAGCAGTACCCAGCCCGGGGGGACAGGGGTCTACGAGCAGTACTTC.